These 14 T cell receptor beta chains share one sample of origin, sequenced in a study of blood T cell repertoires in COVID-19. Produced via immunoSEQ multiplex PCR; TCRdb's table is partial and in-frame only. The table has approximately 26,000 clones, 60% to 85% seen once. The sample consisted of peripheral blood. Receptor source: a man aged 80 or over with active or convalescent COVID-19.

This chain joins TRBV11-2 and TRBJ2-1, with a weak D call TRBD2 (6 bases). The CDR3 runs 17 residues. V was shortened by 1 base and J by 8 bases, with 21 bases between the two germline ends. CDR1 is SGHAT and CDR2 is FQNNGV in the germline V gene. The CDR3 region is CASSLVPAGTLGHEQFF. In DNA form, the CDR3 reads TGTGCCAGCAGCTTAGTCCCGGCCGGGACTCTAGGACATGAGCAGTTCTTC.

V usage is TRBV20-1 and J usage is TRBJ1-1; 8 positions match TRBD1. The V and J ends lost 5 bases and 4 bases, in that order; junction bases with no gene match: 3. The CDR3 totals 12 residues. Germline CDR1 and CDR2: DFQATT and SNEGSKA (reference sequence). This CDR3 reads CSAGDRGTEAFF. The CDR3 bases are TGCAGTGCTGGTGACAGGGGCACTGAAGCTTTCTTT.

In this sample, this clone is medium-sized. The chain carries TRBV4-2 and TRBJ2-2; the D gene is possibly TRBD2 (6 bases). The CDR3 length is 15 residues. Trimming shortened V by 4 bases and J by 1 base, and 10 bases separated the two germline ends. CDR1 and CDR2 from the germline V gene are LGHNA and YNFKEQ. The CDR3 DNA is TGTGCCAGCAGCCCGGGACTGCAGAACACCGGGGAGCTGTTTTTT. Translating it yields CASSPGLQNTGELFF.

This sequence joins TRBV4-1 and TRBJ2-1, with TRBD1 matching 11 bases. V gave up 0 bases and J gave up 15 bases; unmatched junction bases: 10. This CDR3 contains 15 residues. The V gene's germline CDR1 is MGHRA and CDR2 YSYEKL. DNA of the CDR3: TGCGCCAGCAGCCAAGATTGGGACAGGGGGTTAAGTGTGTTCTTC. It specifies CASSQDWDRGLSVFF.

The rearrangement joins TRBV6-5 to TRBJ1-6, with D unclear. The germline V gene has CDR1 MNHEY and CDR2 SVGAGI. This CDR3 has 12 amino acids. Between the trimmed V and J ends, which lost 4 bases and 8 bases, there was a span of 6 bases. CDR3 loop: CASSFGDSPLHF. As DNA, the CDR3 is TGTGCCAGCAGTTTCGGTGATTCACCCCTCCACTTT.

The chain employs TRBV29-1 and TRBJ1-1; the D is unclear. The germline V and J ends were trimmed by 5 bases and 4 bases, with 11 bases remaining between them. The CDR3 spans 12 residues. In germline, CDR1 is SQVTM, CDR2 ANQGSEA. This CDR3 reads CSVHREGTEAFF. In nucleotides, the CDR3 is TGCAGCGTTCACCGGGAGGGCACTGAAGCTTTCTTT.

The gene calls are TRBV28 and TRBJ1-1, with a tentative D call TRBD1 (6 bases). Trimming took 6 bases from V and 10 from J, leaving 15 bases between them. The germline V gene encodes CDR1 MDHEN and CDR2 SYDVKM. The CDR3 totals 12 residues. The CDR3 region has the DNA TGTGCCAGCAGGCCCGGGGGGCTGGGAGCTTTCTTT. The encoded protein is CASRPGGLGAFF.

The V call is TRBV5-4, the J call TRBJ2-7; weak D call: TRBD2 (5 bases). V lost 4 bases to trimming and J lost 0 bases, with 8 bases between them. The CDR3 spans 13 residues. Germline lookup yields CDR1 SGHNT and CDR2 YYREEE (reference sequence). This chain's CDR3 is CASSITSSYEQYF. As DNA, the CDR3 is TGTGCCAGCAGCATTACTAGCTCCTACGAGCAGTACTTC.

This chain links TRBV5-1 with TRBJ1-3; the D is unclear. This CDR3 is 15 amino acids long. Germline V gene lookup returns CDR1 SGHRS and CDR2 YFSETQ. V lost 0 bases and J lost 0, with 7 bases in between. The CDR3 spells CASSLERISGNTIYF. The CDR3 DNA follows: TGCGCCAGCAGCTTGGAGCGGATCTCTGGAAACACCATATATTTT. The variable domain in full, completed from reference TRBV5-1 and TRBJ1-3, reads KAGVTQTPRYLIKTRGQQVTLSCSPISGHRSVSWYQQTPGQGLQFLFEYFSETQRNKGNFPGRFSGRQFSNSRSEMNVSTLELGDSALYLCASSLERISGNTIYFGEGSWLTVV.

The chain couples TRBV11-3 to TRBJ2-1; 12 bases match TRBD2. V was pared by 6 bases and J by 7 bases, with 16 bases of the junction left unmatched. Germline loops: CDR1 SGHNT, CDR2 YENEEA. CDR3 length: 18 amino acids. CDR3 sequence reads: CASSHEGLLAGGPNEQFF. The CDR3 nucleotides read TGTGCCAGCAGTCACGAGGGGCTACTAGCGGGGGGCCCGAATGAGCAGTTCTTC. The variable domain in full, with the rest retrieved from reference TRBV11-3 and TRBJ2-1, is EAGVVQSPRYKIIEKKQPVAFWCNPISGHNTLYWYLQNLGQGPELLIRYENEEAVDDSQLPKDRFSAERLKGVDSTLKIQPAELGDSAVYLCASSHEGLLAGGPNEQFFGPGTRLTVL.

The chain employs TRBV18 and TRBJ2-1; TRBD1 is a possible D gene (5 bases). Trimming left V 3 bases short and J 6 bases short, with 15 bases between. Per germline, CDR1 KGHSH and CDR2 LQKENI. CDR3 length: 15 amino acids. CDR3 amino acids: CASSPGNTGGNEQFF. CDR3 coding DNA: TGTGCCAGCTCACCGGGAAATACAGGCGGCAATGAGCAGTTCTTC.

The J gene is TRBJ1-2, the V gene TRBV5-4, with D tentatively TRBD1 (5 bases). Germline V gene lookup returns CDR1 SGHNT and CDR2 YYREEE (reference sequence). V lost 0 bases and J 5 bases, leaving 14 bases between the germline ends. This CDR3 is built from 15 residues. DNA for the CDR3: TGTGCCAGCAGCTTGGCTGGGACTGAACGGTATGGCTACACCTTC. Translating it yields CASSLAGTERYGYTF.

The V gene is TRBV2, the J gene TRBJ2-3, with D maybe TRBD2 (5 bases). CDR3 length: 15 amino acids. Trimming left V 4 bases short and J 2 bases short, with 13 bases between. Germline V gene data show CDR1 as SNHLY and CDR2 as FYNNEI. As DNA, the CDR3 is TGTGCCAGCAGTGGGTCGGGCCTAGCCACAGATACGCAGTATTTT. It specifies CASSGSGLATDTQYF. The full variable domain, rest sourced from reference TRBV2 and TRBJ2-3, is EPEVTQTPSHQVTQMGQEVILRCVPISNHLYFYWYRQILGQKVEFLVSFYNNEISEKSEIFDDQFSVERPDGSNFTLKIRSTKLEDSAMYFCASSGSGLATDTQYFGPGTRLTVL.

The chain links TRBV15 to TRBJ2-3; 7 bases line up with TRBD2. V shed 4 bases and J 0 bases; nucleotides not matched to a gene: 7. CDR1 LNHNV and CDR2 YYDKDF come from the germline V gene (reference sequence). The CDR3 consists of 16 residues. The CDR3 region is CATSTGLAASTDTQYF. Here the CDR3 DNA reads TGTGCCACCAGCACCGGTCTAGCGGCTAGCACAGATACGCAGTATTTT.